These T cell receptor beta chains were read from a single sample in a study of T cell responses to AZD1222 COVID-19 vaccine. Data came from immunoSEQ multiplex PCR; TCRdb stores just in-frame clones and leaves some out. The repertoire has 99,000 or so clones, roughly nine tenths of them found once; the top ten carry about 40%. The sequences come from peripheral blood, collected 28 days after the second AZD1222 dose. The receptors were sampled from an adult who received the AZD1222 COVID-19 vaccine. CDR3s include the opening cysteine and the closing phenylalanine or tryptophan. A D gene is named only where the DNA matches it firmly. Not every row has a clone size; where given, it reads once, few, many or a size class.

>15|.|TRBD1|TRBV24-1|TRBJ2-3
TGTGCCACCAGTGATCGGACAGGTCCCACAGATACGCAGTATTTT
CATSDRTGPTDTQYF
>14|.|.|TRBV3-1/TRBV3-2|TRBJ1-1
TGTGCCAGCAGCTCTCGGCTGGGGAACACTGAAGCTTTCTTT
CASSSRLGNTEAFF
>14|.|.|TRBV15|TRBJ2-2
TGTGCCACCAGCACCAGTAGGGGCACCGGGGAGCTGTTTTTT
CATSTSRGTGELFF
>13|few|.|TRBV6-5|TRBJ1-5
TGTGCCACCAAGGTGGATAGCAATCAGCCCCAGCATTTT
CATKVDSNQPQHF
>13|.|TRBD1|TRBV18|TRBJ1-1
TGTGCCAGCTCACGGGACAGTGGCGGTGAAGCTTTCTTT
CASSRDSGGEAFF
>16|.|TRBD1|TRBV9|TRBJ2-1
TGTGCCAGCAGCCTCTGGGGGACAGCCGAGGTAAATGAGCAGTTCTTC
CASSLWGTAEVNEQFF
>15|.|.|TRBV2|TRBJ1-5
TGTGCCAGCAGGGAGACAGGAGTCTCCAATCAGCCCCAGCATTTT
CASRETGVSNQPQHF
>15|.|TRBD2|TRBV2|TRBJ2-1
TGTGCCAGCAGACGTAGCGGGGGCTCCTACAATGAGCAGTTCTTC
CASRRSGGSYNEQFF
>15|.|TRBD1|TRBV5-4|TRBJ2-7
TGTGCCAGCAGCTGGGGGACAGGGGGCTCCCCTGTGCAGTACTTC
CASSWGTGGSPVQYF
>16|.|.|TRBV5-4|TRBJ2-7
TGTGCCAGCAGCAGGGGCCCTCCCGGTGGGGATTACGAGCAGTACTTC
CASSRGPPGGDYEQYF
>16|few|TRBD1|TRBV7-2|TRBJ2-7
TGTGCCAGCAGCTTATTTACAGGGGGTATTTTAAACGAGCAGTACTTC
CASSLFTGGILNEQYF
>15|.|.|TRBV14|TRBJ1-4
TGTGCCAGCAGCTTAATGACAGCAACTAATGAAAAACTGTTTTTT
CASSLMTATNEKLFF
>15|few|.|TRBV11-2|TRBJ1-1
TGTGCCAGCAGCTGGCCCCAGGGCATGAACACTGAAGCTTTCTTT
CASSWPQGMNTEAFF
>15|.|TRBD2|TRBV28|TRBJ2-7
TGTGCCAGCAGTTCGGGGGGGACTAGCTCGTACGAGCAGTACTTC
CASSSGGTSSYEQYF
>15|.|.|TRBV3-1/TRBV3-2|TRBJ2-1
TGTGCCAGCAGCCGAGGAGGGACTCCGGGCAATGAGCAGTTCTTC
CASSRGGTPGNEQFF
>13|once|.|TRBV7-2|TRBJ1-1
TGTGCCAGCAGCGAAGGGAGAAACACTGAAGCTTTCTTT
CASSEGRNTEAFF
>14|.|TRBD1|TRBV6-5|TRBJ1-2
TGTGCCAGCAGCAGGGACAGGGCACAGGGGGGCTACACCTTC
CASSRDRAQGGYTF
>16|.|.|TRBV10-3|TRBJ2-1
TGTGCCATCAGTGAACTCAACTCCGGAGGCTACAATGAGCAGTTCTTC
CAISELNSGGYNEQFF
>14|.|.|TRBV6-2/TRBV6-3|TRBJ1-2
TGTGCCAGCAGTTACGCCGGGACCAAAGGCGGCTACACCTTC
CASSYAGTKGGYTF
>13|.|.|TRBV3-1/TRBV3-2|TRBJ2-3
TGTGCCAGCCTAGAGGTCTTCACAGATACGCAGTATTTT
CASLEVFTDTQYF
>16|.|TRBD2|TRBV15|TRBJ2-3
TGTGCCACCAGCCGCCTCGGAGCGGGAGTCACAGATACGCAGTATTTT
CATSRLGAGVTDTQYF
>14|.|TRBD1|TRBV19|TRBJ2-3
TGTGCCAGTATAGGGACAGGGGCCACAGATACGCAGTATTTT
CASIGTGATDTQYF
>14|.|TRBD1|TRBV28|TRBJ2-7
TGTGCCAGCAGTTTTGACAGGGGGACCTACGAGCAGTACTTC
CASSFDRGTYEQYF
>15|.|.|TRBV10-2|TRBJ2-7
TGCGCCAGCAGTGATATTACTCGAACCTACTACGAGCAGTACTTC
CASSDITRTYYEQYF
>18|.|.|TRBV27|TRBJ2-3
TGTGCCAGCAGTGGCGGCGCCGGAGATTTCGGTAGCACAGATACGCAGTATTTT
CASSGGAGDFGSTDTQYF
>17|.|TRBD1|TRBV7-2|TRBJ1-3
TGTGCCAGCAGCCCCGGGGGACAGGGGAGATCTGGAAACACCATATATTTT
CASSPGGQGRSGNTIYF
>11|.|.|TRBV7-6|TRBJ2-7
TGTGCCAGCAGCCCAGGGACGGGGCAGTACTTC
CASSPGTGQYF
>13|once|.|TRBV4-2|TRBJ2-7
TGTGCCAGCAGCCAAGATCAGTTTCTTCTGGAGTACTTC
CASSQDQFLLEYF
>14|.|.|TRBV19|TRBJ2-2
TGTGCCAGTAGCAGAGGAAGGAGCACCGGGGAGCTGTTTTTT
CASSRGRSTGELFF
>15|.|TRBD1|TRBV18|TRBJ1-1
TGTGCCAGCTCACCGTCCGGACAGGGGAACACTGAAGCTTTCTTT
CASSPSGQGNTEAFF
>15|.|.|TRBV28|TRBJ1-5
TGTGCCAGCAGCCCCAGCGGGCCGAGCAATCAGCCCCAGCATTTT
CASSPSGPSNQPQHF
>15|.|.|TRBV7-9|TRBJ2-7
TGTGCCAGCAGCTCAACAGGCTTCGGTGTGGACGAGCAGTACTTC
CASSSTGFGVDEQYF
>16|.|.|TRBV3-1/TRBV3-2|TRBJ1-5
TGTGCCAGCAGCCAAGAATGCGACAGCCCCAATCAGCCCCAGCATTTT
CASSQECDSPNQPQHF
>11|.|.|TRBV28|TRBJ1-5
TGTGCCAGCAGCCTCGGTGGGCCCCAGCATTTT
CASSLGGPQHF
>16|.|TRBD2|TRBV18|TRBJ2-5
TGTGCCAGCTCACCACCGGGACTAGCGGGGAAAGAGACCCAGTACTTC
CASSPPGLAGKETQYF
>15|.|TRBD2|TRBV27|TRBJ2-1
TGTGCCAGCAGTTTATCGGCGGGAGGGTACAATGAGCAGTTCTTC
CASSLSAGGYNEQFF
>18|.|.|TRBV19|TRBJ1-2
TGTGCCAGTAGTATTGGCCCCCTAGGAGGGGGACGGAACTATGGCTACACCTTC
CASSIGPLGGGRNYGYTF
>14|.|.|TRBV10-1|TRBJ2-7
TGCGCCAGCAGCCGACTTAAGAGCTCCTACGAGCAGTACTTC
CASSRLKSSYEQYF
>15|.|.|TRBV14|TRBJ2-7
TGTGCCAGCAGCCAAGATGTGAATAACGACTACGAGCAGTACTTC
CASSQDVNNDYEQYF
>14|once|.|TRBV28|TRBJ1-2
TGTGCCAGCAGTTTAGTCATGAGGGCCTATGGCTACACCTTC
CASSLVMRAYGYTF
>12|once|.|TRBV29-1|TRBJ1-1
TGCAGTGTGTTTTGGGGGGAGACTGAAGCTTTCTTT
CSVFWGETEAFF
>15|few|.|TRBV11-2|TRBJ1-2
TGTGCCAGCAGCTCACTACTTCCTCCGGCGCAGGGCTACACCTTC
CASSSLLPPAQGYTF
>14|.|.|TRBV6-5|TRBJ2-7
TGTGCCAGCAGTTCTGTATTGGGTTCCTACGAGCAGTACTTC
CASSSVLGSYEQYF